This T cell receptor beta chain is drawn from a study of blood T cell repertoires in COVID-19. Study-level information: Material from acute and convalescent COVID-19 was sourced from the United States, Italy and Spain. Sample material is recorded as cDNA or gDNA derived from T cells, B-cell-depleted T cells, or PBMCs.

Original processing notes: Estimated nucleated cell counts came from reference gene primer amplification. This table comes from immunoSEQ multiplex PCR, and its TCRdb copy is limited to in-frame clones, with some not included. V, J and clone size are those of that table, while D and trimming were read from the DNA. Here the sample spans about 120,000 clones, 65% to 80% being singletons. This clone was detected a few times. The junction had 4 bases not matched to a gene; V was cut back by 1 base and J by 5 bases. The CDR3 has 15 amino acids. Germline V CDR1 and CDR2: MNHNS, SASEGT. The chain carries TRBV6-1 and TRBJ1-5; 8 bases are shared with TRBD1. The sample was peripheral blood. The source of this sequence is a man aged 65-85 years with acute or convalescent COVID-19. DNA of the CDR3: TGTGCCAGCAGTGAAGGACAGGGGCCCCATCAGCCCCAGCATTTT. Amino acids: CASSEGQGPHQPQHF.